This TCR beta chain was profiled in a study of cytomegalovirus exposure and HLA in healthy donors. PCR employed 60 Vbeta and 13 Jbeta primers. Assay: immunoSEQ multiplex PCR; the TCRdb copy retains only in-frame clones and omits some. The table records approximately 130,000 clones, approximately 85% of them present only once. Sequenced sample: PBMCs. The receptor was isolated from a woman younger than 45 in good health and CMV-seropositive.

The CDR3 DNA reads as TGCGCCAGCAGCTCCTTCGGACAGGACTATGGCTACACCTTC. It translates to CASSSFGQDYGYTF. V usage is TRBV5-1 and J usage is TRBJ1-2, with TRBD1 identical over 7 bases. CDR1 SGHRS and CDR2 YFSETQ come from the germline V gene. The CDR3 runs to 14 residues. V trimming: 3 bases; J trimming: 3 bases; junction bases outside the gene matches: 5.